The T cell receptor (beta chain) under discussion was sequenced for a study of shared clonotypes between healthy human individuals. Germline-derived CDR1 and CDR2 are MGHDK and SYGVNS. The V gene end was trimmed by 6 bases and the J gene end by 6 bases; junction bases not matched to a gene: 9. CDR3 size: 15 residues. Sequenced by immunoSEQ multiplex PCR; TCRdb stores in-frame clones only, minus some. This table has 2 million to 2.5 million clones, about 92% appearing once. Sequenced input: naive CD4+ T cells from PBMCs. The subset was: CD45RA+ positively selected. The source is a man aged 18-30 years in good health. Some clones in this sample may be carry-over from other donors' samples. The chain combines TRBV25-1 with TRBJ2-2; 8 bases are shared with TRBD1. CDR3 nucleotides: TGTGCCAGCAGACGGACAGGGACATCCTCCGGGGAGCTGTTTTTT. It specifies CASRRTGTSSGELFF.